The present TCR beta chain was sequenced within a study of control samples from healthy donors and cancer patients. Sequenced by immunoSEQ multiplex PCR; TCRdb stores in-frame clones only, minus some. Altogether over 90,000 clones are present, about 91% being singletons, with the ten largest covering about 2.5%. The germline V gene has CDR1 LGHDT and CDR2 YNNKEL (reference sequence). Unmatched junction bases numbered 5, after V lost 7 bases and J lost 6 bases. This CDR3 spans 13 amino acids. The rearrangement joins TRBV3-1 (or the pseudogene TRBV3-2) to TRBJ2-2; 7 bases agree with TRBD1. The TCR originated in a woman younger than 30 in good health. Sequenced material: blood. The CDR3 sequence: CASTQGLAGELFF. The CDR3 coding sequence is TGTGCCAGCACACAGGGGCTGGCCGGGGAGCTGTTTTTT.